One and the same sample provided the 9 T cell receptor beta chains below, sequenced in a study of graft-versus-host responses after intestinal transplantation. Antigens for these TCRs are unknown. Sequencing was performed with immunoSEQ multiplex PCR; in TCRdb, only in-frame clones are kept and a portion is missing. The repertoire holds around 100,000 clones, about 88% seen once, with 0.95% in the top ten. The sequencing here drew on unstimulated CD4+ T cells sorted from spleen or lymph node cells, taken before transplant. These receptors originate from a human donor who was the organ donor for an intestinal transplant.

The gene calls are TRBV4-2 and TRBJ2-5, with D possibly called TRBD1 or TRBD2 (6 bases each). Germline V CDR1 and CDR2: LGHNA, YNFKEQ. The germline V and J ends were trimmed by 5 bases and 5 bases, with 15 bases remaining between them. The CDR3 covers 14 residues. CDR3 DNA: TGTGCCAGCAGCTCGTCTGGAGGGGGGGAGACCCAGTACTTC. It codes for CASSSSGGGETQYF.

The chain recombines TRBV10-2 with TRBJ2-4, with 8 bases fitting TRBD2. V lost 7 bases to trimming and J lost 5 bases; unmatched junction nucleotides: 10. The CDR3 has 15 amino acids. CDR1 and CDR2 (germline): WSHSY, SAAADI. The CDR3 nucleotides are TGCGCCAGCACCAAGGAGGGGACTAGGGAAAACATTCAGTACTTC. It specifies CASTKEGTRENIQYF.

The count of this clone is one. The chain links TRBV7-3 to TRBJ2-5, with D possibly TRBD2 on 5 matching bases. The CDR3 extends over 13 amino acids. The germline V gene encodes CDR1 SGHTA and CDR2 FQGTGA. Trimming left V 5 bases short and J 5 bases short, with 12 bases between. The chain's CDR3 is CASSDGVGETQYF. Written as DNA, the CDR3 is TGTGCCAGCAGCGACGGGGTGGGGGAGACCCAGTACTTC.

The genes are TRBV11-2 and TRBJ2-7; 8 bases agree with TRBD1. Germline assignment: CDR1 SGHAT and CDR2 FQNNGV. Trimming cost V 4 bases and J 9 bases; bases outside gene matches: 8. The CDR3 extends over 13 amino acids. The CDR3 loop reads CASSYSGTGGQYF. CDR3 in DNA: TGTGCCAGCAGCTATTCCGGGACAGGAGGGCAGTACTTC.

This clone has only one observation. The chain uses TRBV2 and TRBJ2-1, with D possibly matching TRBD1 (5 bases). CDR1 SNHLY and CDR2 FYNNEI come from the germline V gene. The V end lost 8 bases, the J end lost 10 bases, and 18 bases lay between the germline ends. This CDR3 contains 13 residues. CDR3 nucleotides: TGTGCCAGCCGGCTTACCAAGTCAGGGGAGCAGTTCTTC. Translation: CASRLTKSGEQFF.

The CDR3: CAWGRLPNTEAFF. DNA for the CDR3: TGTGCCTGGGGTAGACTCCCCAACACTGAAGCTTTCTTT. The rearrangement joins TRBV30 to TRBJ1-1; D unresolved. Germline CDR1 reads GTSNPN; CDR2 reads SVGIG (reference sequence). The CDR3 is 13 amino acids. V lost 5 bases, J lost 2 bases, and 12 bases lay in between.

CDR3 nucleotides: TGTGCCAGCAGCTTGTTTTTGGACAGCACGAACACCGGGGAGCTGTTTTTT. Protein sequence: CASSLFLDSTNTGELFF. The V gene is TRBV5-6, the J gene TRBJ2-2; D possibly corresponds to TRBD1 (6 bases). Trimming pared 1 base from V and 0 bases from J, leaving 13 bases between. The CDR3 totals 17 residues. CDR1 and CDR2 from the germline V gene are SGHDT and YYEEEE.

In its sample, this clone was seen once. The genes are TRBV23-1 and TRBJ1-1; D remains ambiguous. TRBV23-1 is given ORF status, its function remaining uncertain. The length of the CDR3 is 10 residues. V lost 0 bases and J 11 bases, leaving 4 bases between the germline ends. CDR3 bases: TGCGCCAGCAGTCAATCTTACGCTTTCTTT. Protein sequence: CASSQSYAFF.

The genes are TRBV4-1 and TRBJ2-4, with D possibly being TRBD1 (8 bases). CDR1 is MGHRA, CDR2 YSYEKL, per germline. V was cut by 4 bases and J by 3 bases, with 16 bases left in between. The CDR3 covers 16 residues. This chain's CDR3 is CASSLGQGGGKNIQYF. The CDR3 DNA reads TGCGCCAGCAGCCTCGGACAGGGAGGGGGCAAAAACATTCAGTACTTC.